Listed here are 4 T cell receptor beta chains from one sample, sequenced in a study of cytomegalovirus exposure and HLA in healthy donors (dated by TCRdb to the late 2010s). The library relied on the immunoSEQ multiplex PCR assay. For the multiplex PCR, a mixture combining 60 forward primers for TCR Vbeta segments and 13 reverse primers for TCR Jbeta segments was used. TCRdb limited this immuneACCESS table to in-frame rearrangements with V and J called. A share of clones is missing; checked studies link under half to unresolved V genes, and the rest is unexplained. For this sample the table gives approximately 110,000 clones, of which approximately 80% were detected only once. 9.5% to 15% of the sample lies in the top ten. Material for sequencing was PBMCs. These receptors were taken from a woman in her thirties or forties in good health and CMV-seropositive.

The chain has TRBV5-4 and TRBJ1-5; tentatively, D is TRBD1 (6 bases). The V gene's germline CDR1 is SGHNT and CDR2 YYREEE (reference sequence). The CDR3 spans 14 residues. Trimming took off 4 bases at V and 3 bases at J, with 11 bases between the two ends. In DNA, the CDR3 is TGTGCCAGCAGCCTACAGGGTGACAATCAGCCCCAGCATTTT. Residues: CASSLQGDNQPQHF.

This sequence joins TRBV12-5 and TRBJ2-2; 10 bases are shared with TRBD2. Germline assignment: CDR1 LGHNT and CDR2 FRNRAP. This CDR3 has 19 residues. V shed 0 bases and J 4 bases; nucleotides not matched to a gene: 11. The CDR3 region has the DNA TGTGCTAGTGGTTTGGTACCCTTTTGGCTAGCGGGAGCCACCGGGGAGCTGTTTTTT. Amino acid sequence: CASGLVPFWLAGATGELFF.

The chain uses TRBV10-3 and TRBJ1-1, with 11 bases lining up with TRBD1. Germline values: CDR1 ENHRY, CDR2 SYGVKD. CDR3 length: 17 amino acids. Trimming at V came to 0 bases and at J to 4 bases, leaving 7 bases not matched to a gene. Here the CDR3 DNA reads TGTGCCATCAGTGAGTCGGGACAGGGGGTGAGGACCACTGAAGCTTTCTTT. It is translated as CAISESGQGVRTTEAFF.

Points on this clone: At the DNA level, this CDR3 is encoded by other sequences in the same sample as well. The chain uses TRBV5-8 and TRBJ2-7, with 8 positions matching TRBD2. Germline values: CDR1 SGHTS, CDR2 YDEGEE. This CDR3 is 14 amino acids long. V lost 0 bases and J lost 2; bases outside the gene matches: 1. As DNA, the CDR3 is TGTGCCAGCAGCTTGGCGGGAGGGCCCTACGAGCAGTACTTC. The encoded protein is CASSLAGGPYEQYF.